These 22 T cell receptor beta chains came from one sample sequenced in a study of CD8+ T cells in alopecia areata. The treatment was: oral pan-JAK inhibitor, 5-10 mg twice daily. cDNA prepared by RNA extraction and subsequent reverse transcription served as the template for sequencing. The table came from immunoSEQ multiplex PCR; TCRdb's copy has only in-frame clones and leaves some out. This table has about 200,000 clones, 60% appearing once. The starting material was CD4+ T cells sorted from blood, obtained at week 24, from a patient treated with tofacitinib. Receptors originate from a human donor with alopecia areata.

The chain employs TRBV11-2 and TRBJ2-1; maybe TRBD1 (6 bases). The CDR3 sequence is 14 residues long. CDR1 SGHAT and CDR2 FQNNGV come from the germline V gene. V was pared by 0 bases and J by 12 bases, with 15 bases between. CDR3 region: CASSLDGTPPRQFF. Here the CDR3 DNA reads TGTGCCAGCAGCTTAGATGGGACACCTCCTCGGCAGTTCTTC.

This clone has a single count. The V gene is TRBV2, the J gene TRBJ1-2, with TRBD1 as a possible D gene (6 bases). The CDR3 has 11 residues. Trimming pared 5 bases from V and 6 bases from J, leaving 7 bases between. Germline V gene lookup returns CDR1 SNHLY and CDR2 FYNNEI. The chain's CDR3 is CASSSGDGYTF. As DNA, the CDR3 is TGTGCCAGCAGTTCAGGGGATGGCTACACCTTC. Combining the CDR3 with reference TRBV2 and TRBJ1-2 gives the whole variable domain EPEVTQTPSHQVTQMGQEVILRCVPISNHLYFYWYRQILGQKVEFLVSFYNNEISEKSEIFDDQFSVERPDGSNFTLKIRSTKLEDSAMYFCASSSGDGYTFGSGTRLTVV.

This chain joins TRBV2 and TRBJ2-5; D may be TRBD2 (5 bases). Trimming cost V 7 bases and J 5 bases, with 11 bases left between them. CDR3 length: 12 amino acids. Germline V CDR1 and CDR2: SNHLY, FYNNEI. CDR3 loop: CASNGGPETQYF. The CDR3 region has the DNA TGTGCCAGCAACGGAGGACCGGAGACCCAGTACTTC.

This clone occurred a few times. This chain joins TRBV28 and TRBJ2-4; 8 nucleotides align to TRBD1. Germline V gives CDR1 MDHEN, CDR2 SYDVKM. This CDR3 is built from 17 residues. With V trimmed by 1 base and J by 0 bases, 5 bases remained unmatched. The CDR3 here is CASSLSRGRVAKNIQYF. Here the CDR3 DNA reads TGTGCCAGCAGTTTATCCAGGGGGCGCGTAGCCAAAAACATTCAGTACTTC.

V and J are TRBV7-2 and TRBJ1-2, with D uncertain. The CDR3 has 13 amino acids. The germline V gene has CDR1 SGHTA and CDR2 FQGNSA. Deletions cut 5 bases from V and 1 base from J, with 8 bases between. This chain's CDR3 is CASSPEYNYGYTF. CDR3 in DNA: TGTGCCAGCAGCCCAGAGTATAACTATGGCTACACCTTC.

The chain is built from TRBV30 and TRBJ2-1; tentative D call: TRBD2 (5 bases). The CDR3 consists of 14 residues. V lost 2 bases to trimming and J lost 3 bases, with 11 bases between them. The germline V gene encodes CDR1 GTSNPN and CDR2 SVGIG (reference sequence). In DNA form, the CDR3 reads TGTGCCTGGAGTTCTCGGGGTATCTACAATGAGCAGTTCTTC. Its protein product is CAWSSRGIYNEQFF.

The rearrangement joins TRBV30 to TRBJ1-1; D is uncertain. The V and J ends lost 2 bases and 5 bases respectively, with 15 bases between them. Germline V CDR1 and CDR2: GTSNPN, SVGIG (reference sequence). This CDR3 is 14 amino acids long. In nucleotides, the CDR3 is TGTGCCTGGAGTCCAGCCCCAGCATTAACTGAAGCTTTCTTT. Translation: CAWSPAPALTEAFF.

This clone was found a few times. V and J are TRBV4-3 and TRBJ1-1; D is unclear. Germline CDR1 reads LGHNA; CDR2 reads YSLEER. The CDR3 has 12 residues. V was pared by 0 bases and J by 9 bases, with 8 bases between. CDR3 sequence (DNA): TGCGCCAGCAGCCAAGATAATGCGCAAGCTTTCTTT. The encoded protein is CASSQDNAQAFF.

The chain combines TRBV30 with TRBJ1-1, with TRBD1 matching over 8 bases. There are 13 residues in the CDR3. CDR1 is GTSNPN, CDR2 SVGIG, per germline (reference sequence). V shed 2 bases, J shed 5 bases, and the junction held 4 bases outside the gene matches. The CDR3 bases are TGTGCCTGGAGTCAGGGGGCACGGACTGAAGCTTTCTTT. It is translated as CAWSQGARTEAFF.

The V and J genes are TRBV29-1 and TRBJ2-5, with D perhaps TRBD1 or TRBD2 (5 bases each). V lost 1 base to trimming and J lost 5 bases, with 11 bases between them. Germline V gene data show CDR1 as SQVTM and CDR2 as ANQGSEA. This CDR3 contains 13 residues. The CDR3 DNA reads TGCAGCGTTGAAGCCCTAGGGGAGGAGACCCAGTACTTC. Its protein is CSVEALGEETQYF.

This clone was observed a handful of times. The chain joins TRBV6-6 to TRBJ2-2; D is perhaps TRBD1 (5 bases). The germline gives CDR1 MNHNY, CDR2 SVGAGI (reference sequence). Trimming shortened V by 4 bases and J by 4 bases, and 7 bases separated the two germline ends. The CDR3 totals 13 residues. CDR3 region: CASSSGFTGELFF. CDR3 nucleotides: TGTGCCAGCAGTTCAGGGTTCACCGGGGAGCTGTTTTTT.

This clone has at least ten counts. The CDR3 protein is CASSQGPGGPVHEQFF. In nucleotides, the CDR3 is TGTGCCAGCAGCCAAGGTCCGGGGGGCCCGGTGCATGAGCAGTTCTTC. This chain uses TRBV4-2 with TRBJ2-1; possible D gene TRBD2, 7 bases. V lost 1 base and J 8 bases, leaving 18 bases between the germline ends. CDR3 length: 16 amino acids. Germline-derived CDR1 and CDR2 are LGHNA and YNFKEQ.

The gene calls are TRBV18 and TRBJ2-5; 8 nucleotides line up with TRBD2. V was clipped by 2 bases and J by 3 bases; unmatched bases: 8. Germline V gives CDR1 KGHSH, CDR2 LQKENI. The CDR3 is 16 residues long. The CDR3: CASSPMTAGDKETQYF. The CDR3 DNA reads TGTGCCAGCTCACCAATGACAGCGGGGGACAAAGAGACCCAGTACTTC.

The chain recombines TRBV6-1 with TRBJ1-3; a possible D gene is TRBD1 (6 bases). Germline values: CDR1 MNHNS, CDR2 SASEGT. Between the trimmed V and J ends, which lost 8 bases and 1 base, there was a span of 12 bases. This CDR3 region has 14 residues. Here the CDR3 DNA reads TGTGCCAGCGAAACAGGGAATTCTGGAAACACCATATATTTT. This gives the protein CASETGNSGNTIYF.

V is TRBV9 and J is TRBJ2-1; tentative D call: TRBD1 (6 bases). The V gene's germline CDR1 is SGDLS and CDR2 YYNGEE. Trimming removed 4 bases from V and 2 bases from J, with 10 bases in between. The CDR3 consists of 14 residues. The CDR3 coding sequence is TGTGCCAGCAGCCCGCGGACAGCCTACAATGAGCAGTTCTTC. Encoded protein: CASSPRTAYNEQFF.

The V and J genes are TRBV30 and TRBJ1-2, with D uncertain. V was shortened by 5 bases and J by 3 bases, with 7 bases between the two germline ends. Germline V gene lookup returns CDR1 GTSNPN and CDR2 SVGIG (reference sequence). This CDR3 has 11 residues. DNA of the CDR3: TGTGCCTGGGCGGAGTACTATGGCTACACCTTC. Translation gives CAWAEYYGYTF.

The table lists this clone with a few counts. V usage is TRBV30 and J usage is TRBJ1-1; TRBD1 agrees at 10 bases. CDR1 and CDR2 (germline): GTSNPN, SVGIG (reference sequence). There are 13 residues in the CDR3. V gave up 3 bases and J gave up 7 bases; unmatched junction bases: 5. The chain's CDR3 is CAWRRQGAIEAFF. In DNA, the CDR3 is TGTGCCTGGAGGAGACAGGGGGCTATTGAAGCTTTCTTT.

This clone has just a few counts. The chain recombines TRBV11-2 with TRBJ2-3; weak D call: TRBD2 (6 bases). The length of the CDR3 is 11 residues. The germline V gene encodes CDR1 SGHAT and CDR2 FQNNGV. CDR3 loop: CATGESDTQYF. The CDR3 DNA sequence: TGTGCAACGGGGGAATCAGATACGCAGTATTTT. The whole variable domain, filled in from reference TRBV11-2 and TRBJ2-3, reads EAGVAQSPRYKIIEKRQSVAFWCNPISGHATLYWYQQILGQGPKLLIQFQNNGVVDDSQLPKDRFSAERLKGVDSTLKIQPAKLEDSAVYLCATGESDTQYFGPGTRLTVL.

A single count supports this clone. V is TRBV30 and J is TRBJ2-7; the match to TRBD1 covers 7 bases. In germline, CDR1 is GTSNPN, CDR2 SVGIG (reference sequence). Unmatched junction bases numbered 4, after V lost 8 bases and J lost 3 bases. There are 11 residues in the CDR3. The CDR3 nucleotides read TGTGCCGGCAGACAGGGCTACGAGCAGTACTTC. As protein: CAGRQGYEQYF.

This clone was counted a few times. V is TRBV29-1 and J is TRBJ1-2, with 8 positions matching TRBD1. Germline V CDR1 and CDR2: SQVTM, ANQGSEA. CDR3 length equals 13 residues. After removal of 4 bases from V and 8 bases from J, the junction contained 9 bases not matched to a gene. The CDR3 loop is CSVGDRLAGGYTF. The CDR3 nucleotides read TGCAGCGTTGGGGACAGGTTGGCAGGAGGCTACACCTTC.

This clone was found a few times. The chain uses TRBV6-5 and TRBJ1-2; TRBD1 aligns across 8 bases. CDR1 is MNHEY and CDR2 is SVGAGI in the germline V gene. The CDR3 is made up of 13 amino acids. V dropped 0 bases and J dropped 6; count of bases not matched to a gene: 0. The CDR3, as DNA: TGTGCCAGCAGTTACTCACAGGGGGATGGCTACACCTTC. This gives the protein CASSYSQGDGYTF.

The table lists this clone with a few counts. The chain recombines TRBV29-1 with TRBJ1-2, with a weak D call TRBD1 (5 bases). Trimming left V 7 bases short and J 10 bases short, with 16 bases between. CDR3 length: 11 residues. Germline V gene sequence: CDR1 SQVTM, CDR2 ANQGSEA. The chain's CDR3 is CSASRGSTYTF. The CDR3 region has the DNA TGCAGCGCCTCCCGGGGGTCGACCTACACCTTC.